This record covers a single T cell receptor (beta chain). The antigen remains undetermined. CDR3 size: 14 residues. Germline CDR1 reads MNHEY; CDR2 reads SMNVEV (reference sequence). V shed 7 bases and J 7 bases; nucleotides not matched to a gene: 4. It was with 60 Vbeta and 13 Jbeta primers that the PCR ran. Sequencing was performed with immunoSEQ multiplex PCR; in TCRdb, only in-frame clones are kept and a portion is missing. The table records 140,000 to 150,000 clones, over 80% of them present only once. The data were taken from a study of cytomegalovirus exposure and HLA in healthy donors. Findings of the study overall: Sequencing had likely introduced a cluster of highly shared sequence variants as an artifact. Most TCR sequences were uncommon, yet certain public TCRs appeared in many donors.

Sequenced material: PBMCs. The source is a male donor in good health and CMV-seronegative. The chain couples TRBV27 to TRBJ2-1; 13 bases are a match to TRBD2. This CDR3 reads CASMGLAGQNEQFF. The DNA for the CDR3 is TGTGCCAGCATGGGACTAGCGGGGCAGAATGAGCAGTTCTTC.